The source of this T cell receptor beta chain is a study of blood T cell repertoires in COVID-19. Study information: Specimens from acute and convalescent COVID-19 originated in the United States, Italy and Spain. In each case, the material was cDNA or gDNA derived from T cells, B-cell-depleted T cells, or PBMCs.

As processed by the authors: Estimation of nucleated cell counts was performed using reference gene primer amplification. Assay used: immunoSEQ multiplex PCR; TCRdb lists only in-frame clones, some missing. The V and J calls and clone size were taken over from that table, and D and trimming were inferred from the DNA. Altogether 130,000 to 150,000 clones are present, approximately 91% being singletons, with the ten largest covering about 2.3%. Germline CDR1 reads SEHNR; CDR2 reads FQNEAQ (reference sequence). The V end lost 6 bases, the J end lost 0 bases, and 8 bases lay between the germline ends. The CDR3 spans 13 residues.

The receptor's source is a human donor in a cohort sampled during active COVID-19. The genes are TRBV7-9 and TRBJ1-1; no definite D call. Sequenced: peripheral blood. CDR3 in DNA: TGTGCCAGCAGTTCGGAGATGAACACTGAAGCTTTCTTT. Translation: CASSSEMNTEAFF.